The clone carrying this T cell receptor beta chain was counted between two and nine times. The antigen is undetermined. This sample is part of a study of beta chain features in type 1 diabetes. V was shortened by 6 bases and J by 4 bases, with 19 bases between the two germline ends. Looked up from germline, CDR1 is KGHSH and CDR2 is LQKENI. The CDR3 has 16 residues. General study points: In all four CD4+ subsets, TCRB CDR3 length was significantly, moderately reduced in type 1 diabetes.

Investigators reverse transcribed all isolated RNA, so they sequenced expressed TCRB transcripts. Data came from immunoSEQ multiplex PCR; TCRdb stores just in-frame clones and leaves some out. The sample lists under 300,000 clones, approximately 25% occurring once. This clonotype was sampled from a woman aged 25 to 39 with type 1 diabetes. This rearrangement joins TRBV18 to TRBJ2-1, with a possible D match to TRBD1 (5 bases). The sample was naive CD4+ T cells from blood. CDR3 in amino acids: CASSPVIRATYNEQFF. Here the CDR3 DNA reads TGTGCCAGCTCCCCAGTGATCAGGGCGACGTACAATGAGCAGTTCTTC.